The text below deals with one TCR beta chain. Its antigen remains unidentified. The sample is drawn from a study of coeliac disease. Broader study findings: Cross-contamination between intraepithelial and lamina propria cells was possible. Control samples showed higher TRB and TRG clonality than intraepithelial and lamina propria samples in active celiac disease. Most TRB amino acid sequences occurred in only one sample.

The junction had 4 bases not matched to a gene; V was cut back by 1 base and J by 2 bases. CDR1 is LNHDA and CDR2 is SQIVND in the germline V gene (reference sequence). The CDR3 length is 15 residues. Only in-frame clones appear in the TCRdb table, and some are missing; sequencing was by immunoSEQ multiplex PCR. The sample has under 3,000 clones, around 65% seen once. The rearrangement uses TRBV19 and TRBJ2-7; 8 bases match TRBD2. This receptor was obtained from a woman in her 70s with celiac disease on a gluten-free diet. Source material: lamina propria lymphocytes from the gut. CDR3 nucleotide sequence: TGTGCCAGTAGTATAGCAGCGGGAGCCCCCTACGAGCAGTACGTC. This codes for CASSIAAGAPYEQYV.